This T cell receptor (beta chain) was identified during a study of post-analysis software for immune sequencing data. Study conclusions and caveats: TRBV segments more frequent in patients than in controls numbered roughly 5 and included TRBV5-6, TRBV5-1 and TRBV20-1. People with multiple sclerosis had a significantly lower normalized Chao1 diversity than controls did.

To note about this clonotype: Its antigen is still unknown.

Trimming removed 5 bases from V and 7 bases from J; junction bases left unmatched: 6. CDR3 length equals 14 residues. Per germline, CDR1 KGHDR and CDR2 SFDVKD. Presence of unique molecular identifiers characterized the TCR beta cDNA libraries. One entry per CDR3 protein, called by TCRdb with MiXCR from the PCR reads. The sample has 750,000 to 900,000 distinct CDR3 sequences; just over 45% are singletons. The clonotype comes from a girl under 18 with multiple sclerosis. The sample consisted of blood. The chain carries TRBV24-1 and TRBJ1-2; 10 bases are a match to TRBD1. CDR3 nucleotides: TGTGCCACCAGTGGCGTGAGGGACAGGGGTGGCTACACCTTC. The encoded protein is CATSGVRDRGGYTF.